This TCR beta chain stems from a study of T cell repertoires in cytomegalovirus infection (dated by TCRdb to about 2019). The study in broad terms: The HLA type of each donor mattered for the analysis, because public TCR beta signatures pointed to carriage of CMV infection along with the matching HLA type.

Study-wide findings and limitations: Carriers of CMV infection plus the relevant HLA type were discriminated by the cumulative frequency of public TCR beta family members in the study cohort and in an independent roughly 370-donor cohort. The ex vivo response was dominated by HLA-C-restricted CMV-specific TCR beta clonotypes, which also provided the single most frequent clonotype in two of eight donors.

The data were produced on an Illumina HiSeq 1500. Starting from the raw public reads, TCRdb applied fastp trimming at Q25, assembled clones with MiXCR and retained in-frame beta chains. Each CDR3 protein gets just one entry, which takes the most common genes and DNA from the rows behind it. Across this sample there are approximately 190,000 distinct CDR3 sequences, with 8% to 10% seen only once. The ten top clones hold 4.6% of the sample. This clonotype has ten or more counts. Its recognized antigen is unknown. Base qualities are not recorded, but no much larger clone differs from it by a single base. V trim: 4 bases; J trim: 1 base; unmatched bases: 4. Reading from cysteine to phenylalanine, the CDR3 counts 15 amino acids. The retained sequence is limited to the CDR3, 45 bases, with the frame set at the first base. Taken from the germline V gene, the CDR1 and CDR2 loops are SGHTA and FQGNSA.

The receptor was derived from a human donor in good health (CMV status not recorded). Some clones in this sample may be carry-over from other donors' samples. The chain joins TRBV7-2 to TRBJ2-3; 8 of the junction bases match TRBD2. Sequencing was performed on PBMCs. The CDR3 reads CASSSSAGGTDTQYF. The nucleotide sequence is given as TGTGCCAGCAGCTCATCAGCGGGGGGCACAGATACGCAGTATTTT.